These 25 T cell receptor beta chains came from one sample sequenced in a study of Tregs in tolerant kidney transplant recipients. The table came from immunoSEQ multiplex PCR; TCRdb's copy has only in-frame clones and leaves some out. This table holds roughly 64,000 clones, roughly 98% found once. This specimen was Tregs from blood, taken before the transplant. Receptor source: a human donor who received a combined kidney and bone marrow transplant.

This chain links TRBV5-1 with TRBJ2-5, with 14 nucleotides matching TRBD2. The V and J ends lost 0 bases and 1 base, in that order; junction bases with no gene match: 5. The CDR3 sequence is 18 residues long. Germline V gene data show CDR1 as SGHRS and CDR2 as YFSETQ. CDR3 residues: CASSLVRTSGRSQETQYF. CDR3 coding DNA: TGCGCCAGCAGCTTGGTAAGGACTAGCGGGAGGTCCCAAGAGACCCAGTACTTC.

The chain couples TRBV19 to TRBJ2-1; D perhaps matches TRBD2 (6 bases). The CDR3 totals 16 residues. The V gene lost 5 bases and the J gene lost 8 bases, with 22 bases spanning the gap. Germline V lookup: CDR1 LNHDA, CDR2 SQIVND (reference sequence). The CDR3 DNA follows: TGTGCCAGTAGTCCCCTAGCGAAAACCTTGTCAGATGAGCAGTTCTTC. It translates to CASSPLAKTLSDEQFF.

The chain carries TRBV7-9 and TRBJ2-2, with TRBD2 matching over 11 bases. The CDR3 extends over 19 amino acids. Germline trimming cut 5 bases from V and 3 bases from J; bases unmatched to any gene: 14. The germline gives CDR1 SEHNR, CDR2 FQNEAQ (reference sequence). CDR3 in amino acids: CASSPRVLAGDPHTGELFF. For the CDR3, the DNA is TGTGCCAGCAGCCCCCGAGTACTAGCGGGAGACCCCCACACCGGGGAGCTGTTTTTT.

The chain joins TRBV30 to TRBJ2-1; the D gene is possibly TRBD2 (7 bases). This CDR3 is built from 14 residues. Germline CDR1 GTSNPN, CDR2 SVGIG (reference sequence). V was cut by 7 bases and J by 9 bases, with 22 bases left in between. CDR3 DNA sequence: TGTGCCTCGGTAACATGGGGGGGCCGGGGTGAGCAGTTCTTC. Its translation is CASVTWGGRGEQFF.

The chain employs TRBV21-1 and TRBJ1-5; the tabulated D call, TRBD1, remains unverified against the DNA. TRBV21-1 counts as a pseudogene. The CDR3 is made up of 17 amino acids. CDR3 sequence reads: CASSTRGQGAGNQPQHF. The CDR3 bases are TGTGCCAGCAGCACACGCGGACAGGGGGCCGGGAATCAGCCCCAGCATTTT.

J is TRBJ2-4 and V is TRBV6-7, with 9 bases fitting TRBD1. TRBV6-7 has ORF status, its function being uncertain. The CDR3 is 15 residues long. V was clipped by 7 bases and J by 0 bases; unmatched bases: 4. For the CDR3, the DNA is TGTGCCAGCACCGAGGACAGGGGAGCCAAAAACATTCAGTACTTC. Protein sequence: CASTEDRGAKNIQYF.

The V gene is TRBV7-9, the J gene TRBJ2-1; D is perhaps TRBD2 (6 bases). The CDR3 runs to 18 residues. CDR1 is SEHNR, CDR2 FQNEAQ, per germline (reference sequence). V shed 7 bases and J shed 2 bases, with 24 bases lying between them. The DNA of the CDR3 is TGTGCCAGCACCTCGTTTTTAGTCCGGGACTCTGCCTACAATGAGCAGTTCTTC. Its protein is CASTSFLVRDSAYNEQFF.

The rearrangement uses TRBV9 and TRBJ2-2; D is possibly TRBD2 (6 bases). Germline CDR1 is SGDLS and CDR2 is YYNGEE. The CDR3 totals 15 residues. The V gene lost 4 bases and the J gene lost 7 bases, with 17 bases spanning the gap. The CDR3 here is CASSMNSGFSGELFF. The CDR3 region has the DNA TGTGCCAGCAGCATGAACAGCGGGTTTAGCGGGGAGCTGTTTTTT.

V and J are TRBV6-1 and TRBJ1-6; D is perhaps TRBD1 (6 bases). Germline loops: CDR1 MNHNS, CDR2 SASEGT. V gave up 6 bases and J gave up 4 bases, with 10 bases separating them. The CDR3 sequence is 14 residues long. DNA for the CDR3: TGTGCCAGCAGGGGACAAGCTTATAATTCACCCCTCCACTTT. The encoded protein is CASRGQAYNSPLHF.

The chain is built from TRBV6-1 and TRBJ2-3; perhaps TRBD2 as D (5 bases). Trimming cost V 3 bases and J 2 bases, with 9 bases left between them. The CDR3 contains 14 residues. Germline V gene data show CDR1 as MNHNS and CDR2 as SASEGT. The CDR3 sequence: CASSDWRATDTQYF. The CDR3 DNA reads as TGTGCCAGCAGTGACTGGCGGGCCACAGATACGCAGTATTTT.

The CDR3 DNA is TGCGCCAGCAGTCTACTAGCGGGGGCCTACAATGAGCAGTTCTTC. Residues: CASSLLAGAYNEQFF. J is TRBJ2-1 and V is TRBV5-1, with 11 bases that match TRBD2. With V trimmed by 5 bases and J by 2 bases, 3 bases remained unmatched. Germline V gives CDR1 SGHRS, CDR2 YFSETQ. CDR3 length: 15 amino acids.

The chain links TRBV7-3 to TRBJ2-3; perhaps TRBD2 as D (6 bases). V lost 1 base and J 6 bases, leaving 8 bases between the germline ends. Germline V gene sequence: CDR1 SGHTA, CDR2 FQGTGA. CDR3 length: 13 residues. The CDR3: CASSLNREDTQYF. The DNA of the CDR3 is TGTGCCAGCAGCTTAAATCGGGAGGATACGCAGTATTTT.

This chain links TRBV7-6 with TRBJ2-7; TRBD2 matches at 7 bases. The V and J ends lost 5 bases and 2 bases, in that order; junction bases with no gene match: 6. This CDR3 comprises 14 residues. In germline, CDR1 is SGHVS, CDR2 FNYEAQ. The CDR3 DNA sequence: TGTGCCAGCAGCCTGAGGGAGGGCCCCTACGAGCAGTACTTC. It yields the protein CASSLREGPYEQYF.

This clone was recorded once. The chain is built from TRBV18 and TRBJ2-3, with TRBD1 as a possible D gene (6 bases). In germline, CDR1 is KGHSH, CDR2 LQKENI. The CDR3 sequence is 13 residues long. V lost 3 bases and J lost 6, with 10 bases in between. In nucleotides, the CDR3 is TGTGCCAGCTCACCGGTGCAGGGGGATACGCAGTATTTT. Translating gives CASSPVQGDTQYF.

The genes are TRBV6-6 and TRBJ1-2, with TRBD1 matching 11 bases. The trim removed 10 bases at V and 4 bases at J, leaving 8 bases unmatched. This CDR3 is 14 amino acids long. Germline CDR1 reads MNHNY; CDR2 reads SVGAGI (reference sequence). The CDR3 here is CATRTGGLSYGYTF. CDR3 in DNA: TGTGCCACTAGGACAGGGGGCCTTAGCTATGGCTACACCTTC.

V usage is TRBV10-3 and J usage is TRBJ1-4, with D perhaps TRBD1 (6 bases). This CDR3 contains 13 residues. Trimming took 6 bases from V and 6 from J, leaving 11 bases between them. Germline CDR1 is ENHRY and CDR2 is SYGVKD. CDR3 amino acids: CAIRTGGDEKLFF. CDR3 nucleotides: TGTGCCATCAGGACAGGTGGGGATGAAAAACTGTTTTTT.

CDR3 DNA sequence: TGTGCCAGCAGTGGACAGGAGGTCGGGAGCTATGGCTACACCTTC. It is translated as CASSGQEVGSYGYTF. This chain connects TRBV28 to TRBJ1-2, with 7 bases aligning to TRBD1. With 5 bases clipped from V and 4 bases from J, the junction kept 10 bases outside the gene matches. The CDR3 contains 15 residues. The germline V gene encodes CDR1 MDHEN and CDR2 SYDVKM.

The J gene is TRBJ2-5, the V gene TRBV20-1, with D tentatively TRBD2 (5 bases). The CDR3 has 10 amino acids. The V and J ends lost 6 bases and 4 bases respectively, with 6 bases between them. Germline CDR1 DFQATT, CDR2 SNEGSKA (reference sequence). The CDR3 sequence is CSAGVETQYF. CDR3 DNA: TGCAGTGCCGGGGTAGAGACCCAGTACTTC.

The DNA of the CDR3 is TGCGCCAGCAGCTTCCTGGGACTAGGGGAGCAGTTCTTC. It yields the protein CASSFLGLGEQFF. This chain connects TRBV5-1 to TRBJ2-1, with TRBD2 matching 8 bases. Trimming at V came to 2 bases and at J to 10 bases, leaving 5 bases not matched to a gene. Germline V gene sequence: CDR1 SGHRS, CDR2 YFSETQ. This CDR3 is built from 13 residues.

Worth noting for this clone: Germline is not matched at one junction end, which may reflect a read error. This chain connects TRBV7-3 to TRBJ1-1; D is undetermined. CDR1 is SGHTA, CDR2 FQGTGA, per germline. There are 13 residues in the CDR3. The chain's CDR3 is CASSLTRNTEAFF. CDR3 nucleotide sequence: TGTGCCAGCAGCCTAACTAGGAACACTGAAGCTTTCTTT.

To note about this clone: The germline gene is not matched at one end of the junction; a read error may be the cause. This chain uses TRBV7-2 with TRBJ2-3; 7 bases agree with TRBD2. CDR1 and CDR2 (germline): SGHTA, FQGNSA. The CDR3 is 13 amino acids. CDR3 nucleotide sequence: TGTGCCGGCAGCCGGGGGGGCACAGATACGCAGTATTTT. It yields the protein CAGSRGGTDTQYF.

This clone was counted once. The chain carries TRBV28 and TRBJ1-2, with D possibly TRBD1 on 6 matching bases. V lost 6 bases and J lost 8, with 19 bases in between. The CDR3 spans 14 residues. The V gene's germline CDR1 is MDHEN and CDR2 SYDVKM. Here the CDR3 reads CASSPPGGAWGYTF. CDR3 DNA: TGTGCCAGCAGCCCTCCCGGGGGGGCTTGGGGCTACACCTTC.

The CDR3 reads CASNRGQGSSYEQYF. The CDR3, as DNA: TGTGCCAGCAACCGAGGACAGGGCAGCTCCTACGAGCAGTACTTC. The rearrangement joins TRBV6-5 to TRBJ2-7; 8 positions agree with TRBD1. Germline lookup yields CDR1 MNHEY and CDR2 SVGAGI. The CDR3 spans 15 residues. V lost 7 bases to trimming and J lost 0 bases; unmatched junction nucleotides: 8.

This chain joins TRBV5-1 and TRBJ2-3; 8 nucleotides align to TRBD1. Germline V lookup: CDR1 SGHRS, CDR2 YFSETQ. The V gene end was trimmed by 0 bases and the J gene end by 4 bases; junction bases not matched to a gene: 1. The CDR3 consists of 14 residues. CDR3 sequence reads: CASSLGQGPDTQYF. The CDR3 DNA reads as TGCGCCAGCAGCTTGGGACAGGGGCCAGATACGCAGTATTTT. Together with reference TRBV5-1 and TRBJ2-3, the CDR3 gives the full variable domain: KAGVTQTPRYLIKTRGQQVTLSCSPISGHRSVSWYQQTPGQGLQFLFEYFSETQRNKGNFPGRFSGRQFSNSRSEMNVSTLELGDSALYLCASSLGQGPDTQYFGPGTRLTVL.

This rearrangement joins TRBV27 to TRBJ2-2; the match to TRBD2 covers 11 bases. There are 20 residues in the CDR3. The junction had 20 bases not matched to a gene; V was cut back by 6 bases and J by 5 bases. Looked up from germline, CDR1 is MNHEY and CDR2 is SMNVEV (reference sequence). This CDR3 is CASSRPLLHSGTSGTGELFF. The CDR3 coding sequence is TGTGCCAGCAGCCGGCCTCTCCTACATTCCGGGACTAGCGGTACCGGGGAGCTGTTTTTT.